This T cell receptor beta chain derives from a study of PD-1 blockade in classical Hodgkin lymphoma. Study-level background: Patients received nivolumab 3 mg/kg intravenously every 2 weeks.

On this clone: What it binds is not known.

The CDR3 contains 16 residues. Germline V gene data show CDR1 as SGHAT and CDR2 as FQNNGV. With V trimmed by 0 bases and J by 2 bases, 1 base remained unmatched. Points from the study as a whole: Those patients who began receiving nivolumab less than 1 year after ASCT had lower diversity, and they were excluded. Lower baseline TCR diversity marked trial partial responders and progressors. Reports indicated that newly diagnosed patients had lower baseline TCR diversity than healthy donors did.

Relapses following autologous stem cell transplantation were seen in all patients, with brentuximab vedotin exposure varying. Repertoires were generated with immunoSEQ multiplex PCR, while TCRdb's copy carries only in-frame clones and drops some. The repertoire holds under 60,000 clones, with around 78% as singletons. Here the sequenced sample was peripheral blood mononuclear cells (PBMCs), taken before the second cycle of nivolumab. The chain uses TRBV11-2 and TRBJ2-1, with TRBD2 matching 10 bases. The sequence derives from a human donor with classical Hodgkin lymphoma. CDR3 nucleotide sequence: TGTGCCAGCAGCTTAGAGCTAGCGGGGGCCTACAATGAGCAGTTCTTC. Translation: CASSLELAGAYNEQFF.